This TCR beta chain was recorded in a study of blood T cell repertoires in COVID-19. Authors' processing steps: It was from reference gene primer amplification that nucleated cell counts were estimated. Some clones are missing from TCRdb's copy, which holds only in-frame ones; the method was immunoSEQ multiplex PCR. V, J and clone size derive from that table, while D and trimming were established from the DNA sequence. The profile shows about 180,000 clones, roughly 87% of them singletons. CDR3 length equals 16 residues. Unmatched junction bases numbered 15, after V lost 4 bases and J lost 8 bases. The germline V gene has CDR1 SGHTA and CDR2 FQGNSA.

This sequence was found in a human donor with acute COVID-19. The donor label of this sample is uncertain. The specimen was PBMCs or T cells enriched from blood (not recorded which). V and J are TRBV7-2 and TRBJ1-2; 8 bases are shared with TRBD1. CDR3 DNA: TGTGCCAGCAGCTCATCGGCGCCGCAGGGGGCCGGGGGCTACACCTTC. Protein: CASSSSAPQGAGGYTF.